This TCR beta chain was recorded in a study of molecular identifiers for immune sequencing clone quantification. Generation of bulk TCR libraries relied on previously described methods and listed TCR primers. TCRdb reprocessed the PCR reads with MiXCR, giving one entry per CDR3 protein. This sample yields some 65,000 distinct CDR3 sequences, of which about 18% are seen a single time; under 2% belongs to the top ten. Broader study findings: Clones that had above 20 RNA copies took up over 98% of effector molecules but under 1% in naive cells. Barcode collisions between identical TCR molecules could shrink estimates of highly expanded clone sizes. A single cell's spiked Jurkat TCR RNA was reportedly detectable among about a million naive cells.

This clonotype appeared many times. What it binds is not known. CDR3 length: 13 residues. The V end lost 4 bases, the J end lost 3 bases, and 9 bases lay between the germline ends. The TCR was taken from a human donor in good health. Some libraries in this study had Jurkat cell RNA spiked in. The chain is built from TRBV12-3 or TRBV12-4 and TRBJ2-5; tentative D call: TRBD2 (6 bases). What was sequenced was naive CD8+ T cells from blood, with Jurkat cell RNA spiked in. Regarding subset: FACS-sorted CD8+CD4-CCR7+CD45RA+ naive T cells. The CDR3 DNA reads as TGTGCCAGCAGTTCGGGACTGGAAGAGACCCAGTACTTC. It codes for CASSSGLEETQYF.